The rows below give T cell receptor beta chains drawn from one sample of a study of beta chain features in type 1 diabetes. TCRdb keeps only in-frame clones here, not all; method: immunoSEQ multiplex PCR. The table lists about 150,000 clones, about 7.8% of them singletons. The sample consisted of central memory CD4+ T cells from blood. The receptor source for this set is a woman aged 40 to 49 with type 1 diabetes. Both conserved end residues are part of each CDR3. Each record gives: D gene, V gene, CDR3 length, clone size, J gene, CDR3 protein, CDR3 DNA. D genes are given only for firm matches. For some rows the clone size is stated as once, few or many, or as a class when expanded; others skip it.

D: NA; V: TRBV7-2; length: 13; size: many; J: TRBJ2-4; CDR3: CASSSEGGNIQYF; DNA: TGTGCCAGCAGCTCGGAGGGAGGAAACATTCAGTACTTC
D: NA; V: TRBV18; length: 14; size: NA; J: TRBJ2-2; CDR3: CASSPRPGPGELFF; DNA: TGTGCCAGCTCACCACGGCCAGGCCCCGGGGAGCTGTTTTTT
D: NA; V: TRBV29-1; length: 11; size: many; J: TRBJ2-7; CDR3: CSGQDPYEQYF; DNA: TGCAGCGGACAGGATCCCTACGAGCAGTACTTC
D: NA; V: TRBV9; length: 14; size: NA; J: TRBJ2-2; CDR3: CASSTRVGTGELFF; DNA: TGTGCCAGCAGCACCAGGGTGGGCACCGGGGAGCTGTTTTTT
D: NA; V: TRBV28; length: 14; size: few; J: TRBJ2-6; CDR3: CASSAYSGANVLTF; DNA: TGTGCCAGCAGTGCCTACTCTGGGGCCAACGTCCTGACTTTC
D: NA; V: TRBV30; length: 13; size: few; J: TRBJ1-4; CDR3: CAWNRQINEKLFF; DNA: TGTGCCTGGAACCGACAGATTAATGAAAAACTGTTTTTT
D: NA; V: TRBV18; length: 13; size: few; J: TRBJ1-5; CDR3: CASSPDRHQPQHF; DNA: TGTGCCAGCTCACCAGACAGGCATCAGCCCCAGCATTTT
D: TRBD2; V: TRBV7-3; length: 15; size: NA; J: TRBJ2-5; CDR3: CASSLRAGAQETQYF; DNA: TGTGCCAGCAGCTTAAGAGCGGGAGCACAAGAGACCCAGTACTTC
D: TRBD1; V: TRBV7-6; length: 12; size: NA; J: TRBJ2-5; CDR3: CASKQGEETQYF; DNA: TGTGCCAGTAAACAGGGGGAAGAGACCCAGTACTTC
D: TRBD2; V: TRBV5-4; length: 14; size: NA; J: TRBJ2-1; CDR3: CASSLVSLAGEQFF; DNA: TGTGCCAGCAGCTTGGTGTCACTAGCGGGTGAGCAGTTCTTC
D: NA; V: TRBV27; length: 13; size: few; J: TRBJ1-5; CDR3: CASSLLADQPQHF; DNA: TGTGCCAGCAGTTTATTGGCGGATCAGCCCCAGCATTTT
D: TRBD2; V: TRBV18; length: 13; size: few; J: TRBJ2-5; CDR3: CASSPGLEETQYF; DNA: TGTGCCAGCTCACCGGGACTAGAAGAGACCCAGTACTTC
D: TRBD2; V: TRBV5-6; length: 15; size: NA; J: TRBJ2-5; CDR3: CASSLRLAGGETQYF; DNA: TGTGCCAGCAGCTTACGACTAGCGGGGGGGGAGACCCAGTACTTC
D: TRBD2; V: TRBV7-9; length: 14; size: few; J: TRBJ2-5; CDR3: CASSSSGGTETQYF; DNA: TGTGCCAGCAGCTCATCGGGGGGAACGGAGACCCAGTACTTC
D: NA; V: TRBV27; length: 15; size: few; J: TRBJ1-2; CDR3: CASSLRRGANYGYTF; DNA: TGTGCCAGCAGTTTACGACGGGGGGCTAACTATGGCTACACCTTC
D: NA; V: TRBV2; length: 16; size: NA; J: TRBJ2-7; CDR3: CASKGAWARAAYEQYF; DNA: TGTGCCAGCAAAGGGGCATGGGCCAGGGCGGCTTACGAGCAGTACTTC
D: TRBD1; V: TRBV28; length: 14; size: many; J: TRBJ2-4; CDR3: CASSLPGTVNIQYF; DNA: TGTGCCAGCAGTTTACCCGGGACAGTAAACATTCAGTACTTC
D: NA; V: TRBV29-1; length: 13; size: NA; J: TRBJ2-3; CDR3: CSVEDRSTDTQYF; DNA: TGCAGCGTTGAAGATCGGAGCACAGATACGCAGTATTTT
D: TRBD2; V: TRBV18; length: 14; size: NA; J: TRBJ2-1; CDR3: CASSPRREDDEQFF; DNA: TGTGCCAGCTCACCAAGGCGGGAGGACGATGAGCAGTTCTTC
D: TRBD2; V: TRBV5-1; length: 14; size: few; J: TRBJ2-7; CDR3: CASMERESSYEQYF; DNA: TGCGCCAGCATGGAGCGGGAGAGCTCCTACGAGCAGTACTTC
D: NA; V: TRBV7-8; length: 14; size: NA; J: TRBJ2-5; CDR3: CASSLLRGGGAQYF; DNA: TGTGCCAGCAGCTTACTGAGGGGAGGAGGGGCCCAGTACTTC
D: NA; V: TRBV30; length: 12; size: NA; J: TRBJ2-7; CDR3: CAWRPGTYEQYF; DNA: TGTGCCTGGAGGCCCGGGACTTACGAGCAGTACTTC
D: TRBD1; V: TRBV19; length: 15; size: few; J: TRBJ2-1; CDR3: CASSSSTGGPNEQFF; DNA: TGTGCCAGTAGTAGTTCGACAGGGGGCCCCAATGAGCAGTTCTTC
D: TRBD2; V: TRBV7-3; length: 15; size: few; J: TRBJ2-1; CDR3: CASSLEAWAGGEQFF; DNA: TGTGCCAGCAGCTTAGAGGCTTGGGCGGGAGGTGAGCAGTTCTTC
D: NA; V: TRBV7-3; length: 14; size: few; J: TRBJ1-1; CDR3: CASSLRGMNAEAFF; DNA: TGTGCCAGCAGCCTCCGGGGTATGAACGCTGAAGCTTTCTTT
D: TRBD1; V: TRBV10-3; length: 15; size: many; J: TRBJ2-7; CDR3: CATVPGQGSRYEQYF; DNA: TGTGCCACCGTCCCGGGACAGGGTTCAAGGTACGAGCAGTACTTC
D: TRBD1; V: TRBV10-3; length: 16; size: NA; J: TRBJ1-2; CDR3: CAISDPRQGANYGYTF; DNA: TGTGCCATCAGTGACCCTCGACAGGGCGCTAACTATGGCTACACCTTC
D: TRBD1; V: TRBV10-3; length: 16; size: many; J: TRBJ2-2; CDR3: CAISDRGTANTGELFF; DNA: TGTGCCATCAGTGATAGAGGGACAGCGAACACCGGGGAGCTGTTTTTT
D: TRBD1; V: TRBV7-2; length: 14; size: NA; J: TRBJ2-1; CDR3: CASSLVTGESEQFF; DNA: TGTGCCAGCAGCTTGGTCACAGGGGAAAGTGAGCAGTTCTTC